The present entry profiles one TCR beta chain with its context. Its target is not known. PCR primers comprised 60 Vbeta and 13 Jbeta primers. Here immunoSEQ multiplex PCR was the method, and the copy in TCRdb shows in-frame clones only, minus some. The data show about 120,000 clones, 81% seen once. The sample is drawn from a study of cytomegalovirus exposure and HLA in healthy donors. Study-level information: Counted in an early data release were about 85 million unique TCRs from HLA-typed donors. Study observations and caveats: With high specificity and sensitivity, the classifier reportedly diagnosed cytomegalovirus status. The productive fraction for most TCR beta V segments was about 87% or about 30% in an earlier analysis. Certain indistinguishable V segments, among them TRBV6-2 and TRBV6-3, were excluded.

Germline CDR1 and CDR2: SGHVS and FNYEAQ. The CDR3 has 18 residues. The germline V and J ends were trimmed by 0 bases and 0 bases, with 12 bases remaining between them. The material sequenced was PBMCs. The source of this sequence is a man younger than 35 in good health and CMV-seropositive. This rearrangement joins TRBV7-6 to TRBJ2-6; tentatively, D is TRBD1 (5 bases). The CDR3 spells CASSLATRVSSGANVLTF. CDR3 nucleotide sequence: TGTGCCAGCAGCTTAGCAACCAGGGTTAGCTCTGGGGCCAACGTCCTGACTTTC.